Only a few counts were recorded for the clone carrying this TCR beta chain. Its matching antigen is unknown. The data originate from a study of cytomegalovirus exposure and HLA in healthy donors. Study-wide results and limits: Whilst most TCR sequences proved rare, a subset of public TCRs occurred across many donors. By HLA locus, TCR association rates varied in a later analysis, with DRB1 showing the most and HLA-C the fewest.

CDR1 is ENHRY, CDR2 SYGVKD, per germline. The CDR3 has 14 amino acids. Trimming cost V 3 bases and J 6 bases; bases outside gene matches: 7. In the PCR, 60 Vbeta and 13 Jbeta primers were used. Libraries were prepared by immunoSEQ multiplex PCR; TCRdb keeps only in-frame clonotypes and omits some of them. This sample has approximately 100,000 clones; roughly 70% occur once, and the top ten carry under 5.5%. These donors, healthy bone marrow donors, were studied. J is TRBJ2-7 and V is TRBV10-3, with 8 nucleotides matching TRBD1. This clonotype originated in a woman younger than 35 in good health and CMV-seropositive. Specimen: PBMCs. The CDR3 DNA reads as TGTGCCATCAGTGAAAAGACAGGGGCCGTCGAGCAGTACTTC. This gives the protein CAISEKTGAVEQYF.